This TCR beta chain was sequenced in a study of CD8+CD57+ T cells in acquired aplastic anemia. Study summary: Roughly 3 ug was the average amount of DNA from sorted CD4+ and CD8+ cells.

Researchers used genomic DNA as the template to profile TCR beta VDJ and CDR3. TCRdb ran MiXCR on the reads and lists one entry per CDR3 protein. The sample holds about 71,000 distinct CDR3 sequences, 45% to 60% seen once. The CDR3 has 16 residues. V trimming: 5 bases; J trimming: 7 bases; junction bases outside the gene matches: 14. In germline, CDR1 is PRHDT, CDR2 FYEKMQ (reference sequence). This clonotype has a count of ten or more. Specimen: sorted CD4+, CD8+, or CD8+CD57+ T cells (not recorded which) from PBMCs. This chain uses TRBV13 with TRBJ1-2; TRBD1 aligns across 9 bases. The sequence was obtained from a human donor in good health, serving as a control. The CDR3 DNA sequence: TGTGCCAGCAGCCTGGGACAGGGTATGGGCGTTATTGGCTACACCTTC. As protein: CASSLGQGMGVIGYTF.